These 22 T cell receptor beta chains were sequenced from one sample in a study of Graves' ophthalmopathy and Graves' hyperthyroidism. Amplification targeted the TCR beta CDR3 regions, with RNA transcripts as the source material. Second-round multiplex PCR came after a first-round RT-PCR that employed HTBI primers. MiXCR, run by TCRdb on the multiplex PCR reads, gives a single entry per CDR3 protein. Of about 550,000 distinct CDR3 sequences detected, 35% to 45% appear once; the ten largest clones hold 3.5% to 5%. Sequenced sample: peripheral blood or thyroid tissue (not recorded which). The receptor set was obtained from an adult man with Graves' hyperthyroidism.

The sample holds many counts of this clonotype. The chain links TRBV12-3 or TRBV12-4 to TRBJ2-2; D is possibly TRBD1 (5 bases). V was pared by 1 base and J by 6 bases, with 12 bases between. CDR3 size: 15 residues. The CDR3 nucleotides read TGTGCCAGCAGTTTAGGGGGCGCTGGTCCCGGGGAGCTGTTTTTT. Translated, it gives CASSLGGAGPGELFF.

The chain links TRBV25-1 to TRBJ1-1; 9 positions match TRBD1. CDR1 and CDR2 (germline): MGHDK, SYGVNS. V was clipped by 5 bases and J by 3 bases; unmatched bases: 7. This CDR3 has 15 residues. This CDR3 reads CASSLYRGRDTEAFF. CDR3 DNA: TGTGCCAGCAGTCTCTACAGGGGGCGGGACACTGAAGCTTTCTTT.

A remark on this clonotype: Just one base apart from a much larger clone, this may be a read error. The CDR3 DNA follows: TGCAGCGTTGAAGAGCAGGGGTTGACCACTGAAGCTTTCTTT. It specifies CSVEEQGLTTEAFF. The rearrangement links TRBV29-1 to TRBJ1-1; TRBD1 is a possible D gene (6 bases). V was pared by 0 bases and J by 4 bases, with 12 bases between. In germline, CDR1 is SQVTM, CDR2 ANQGSEA. The CDR3 spans 14 residues.

The chain links TRBV4-1 to TRBJ2-2; 7 positions agree with TRBD1. The junction had 8 bases not matched to a gene; V was cut back by 5 bases and J by 2 bases. The CDR3 consists of 16 residues. Per germline, CDR1 MGHRA and CDR2 YSYEKL. CDR3 nucleotide sequence: TGCGCCAGCAGCAAATTTACAGGGGCTAACACCGGGGAGCTGTTTTTT. It translates to CASSKFTGANTGELFF.

Points on this clonotype: This may be a read error, as it is one base from a much larger clone. The V and J genes are TRBV19 and TRBJ1-5; D not resolved. Trimming stripped 5 bases from V and 5 bases from J, with 13 bases between. The CDR3 runs to 14 residues. Germline CDR1 and CDR2: LNHDA and SQIVND (reference sequence). The CDR3 region has the DNA TGTGCCAGTAGTTTGGGAAGGCCTGATCAGCCCCAGCATTTT. As protein: CASSLGRPDQPQHF.

The chain is built from TRBV7-9 and TRBJ1-5; D remains unclear. The CDR3 extends over 15 amino acids. V was cut by 8 bases and J by 0 bases, with 14 bases left in between. CDR1 is SEHNR and CDR2 is FQNEAQ in the germline V gene (reference sequence). CDR3 region: CASSPWADSNQPQHF. The CDR3 coding sequence is TGTGCCAGCTCACCATGGGCGGATAGCAATCAGCCCCAGCATTTT.

This clonotype was observed at least ten times. The chain uses TRBV2 and TRBJ1-5, with 7 bases matching TRBD1. CDR1 SNHLY and CDR2 FYNNEI come from the germline V gene. Unmatched junction bases numbered 16, after V lost 2 bases and J lost 6 bases. The CDR3 is 18 amino acids. The CDR3 reads CASSERRLATGAVQPQHF. CDR3 DNA sequence: TGTGCCAGCAGTGAACGTCGGCTGGCAACAGGGGCCGTTCAGCCCCAGCATTTT.

This clonotype was recorded at least ten times. The V call is TRBV2, the J call TRBJ1-5, with a tentative D call TRBD1 (5 bases). The V gene lost 6 bases and the J gene lost 7 bases, with 19 bases spanning the gap. CDR1 is SNHLY, CDR2 FYNNEI, per germline. This CDR3 has 15 amino acids. This CDR3 reads CASRGDGGWLQPQHF. CDR3 in DNA: TGTGCCAGCAGAGGGGACGGAGGGTGGTTACAGCCCCAGCATTTT.

Turning to this clonotype: Possible read error: a much larger clone is one base away. The chain recombines TRBV19 with TRBJ2-2; perhaps TRBD2 as D (7 bases). The CDR3 contains 15 residues. Germline V gives CDR1 LNHDA, CDR2 SQIVND (reference sequence). V lost 5 bases and J 3 bases, leaving 13 bases between the germline ends. The CDR3 here is CASSRRGADTGELFF. The CDR3 DNA sequence: TGTGCCAGTAGTCGACGGGGGGCGGACACCGGGGAGCTGTTTTTT.

The chain couples TRBV7-9 to TRBJ1-2; a possible D gene is TRBD1 (5 bases). In germline, CDR1 is SEHNR, CDR2 FQNEAQ (reference sequence). The V and J ends lost 4 bases and 3 bases respectively, with 9 bases between them. The length of the CDR3 is 13 residues. The CDR3 nucleotides are TGTGCCAGCAGCTCTGGGACGCACTATGGCTACACCTTC. It yields the protein CASSSGTHYGYTF. Combining the CDR3 with reference TRBV7-9 and TRBJ1-2 gives the whole variable domain DTGVSQNPRHKITKRGQNVTFRCDPISEHNRLYWYRQTLGQGPEFLTYFQNEAQLEKSRLLSDRFSAERPKGSFSTLEIQRTEQGDSAMYLCASSSGTHYGYTFGSGTRLTVV.

This clonotype was recorded a few times. The chain uses TRBV5-4 and TRBJ1-2, with D possibly being TRBD1 (5 bases). V gave up 3 bases and J gave up 1 base, with 10 bases separating them. Germline CDR1 SGHNT, CDR2 YYREEE (reference sequence). This CDR3 has 14 amino acids. Here the CDR3 reads CASSSSGGNYGYTF. The CDR3 region has the DNA TGTGCCAGCAGCTCGTCGGGGGGTAACTATGGCTACACCTTC.

The CDR3 DNA reads TGTGCCAGCAGTTTAAAACGCTCTGGAAACACCATATATTTT. Translation: CASSLKRSGNTIYF. This sequence joins TRBV12-3 or TRBV12-4 and TRBJ1-3; D not resolved. Trimming took 2 bases from V and 0 from J, leaving 5 bases between them. This CDR3 spans 14 amino acids.

In its sample, this clonotype was seen many times. The V gene is TRBV10-3, the J gene TRBJ2-7; D remains unclear. The V and J ends lost 4 bases and 2 bases respectively, with 15 bases between them. CDR1 is ENHRY and CDR2 is SYGVKD in the germline V gene. This CDR3 contains 15 residues. The CDR3 protein is CAISGISGKPYEQYF. In nucleotides, the CDR3 is TGTGCCATCAGTGGGATATCTGGAAAACCCTACGAGCAGTACTTC.

The chain recombines TRBV12-3 or TRBV12-4 with TRBJ2-7, with TRBD1 matching over 9 bases. Trimming at V came to 7 bases and at J to 6 bases, leaving 10 bases not matched to a gene. The CDR3 runs 14 residues. The CDR3 region is CASNMGQGASEQYF. The CDR3 DNA sequence: TGTGCCAGCAACATGGGACAGGGAGCTAGCGAGCAGTACTTC.

This clonotype was detected ten times or more. Here the CDR3 reads CASSGGPGGYGYTF. CDR3 DNA sequence: TGTGCCAGCAGTGGCGGCCCGGGAGGCTATGGCTACACCTTC. This chain uses TRBV6-5 with TRBJ1-2; D is ambiguous. The CDR3 runs 14 residues. Germline-derived CDR1 and CDR2 are MNHEY and SVGAGI. V lost 5 bases and J 4 bases, leaving 14 bases between the germline ends.

The J gene is TRBJ2-2, the V gene TRBV29-1; 15 nucleotides agree with TRBD2. Germline CDR1 SQVTM, CDR2 ANQGSEA. J lost 5 bases, V lost 5 bases, and 6 bases had no gene match. This CDR3 has 16 residues. Here the CDR3 DNA reads TGCAGCGTTAACCCCGGGACTAGCGGGGGGACCGGGGAGCTGTTTTTT. Translating it yields CSVNPGTSGGTGELFF.

This clonotype was recorded a few times. The chain carries TRBV3-1 and TRBJ1-3; D is unclear. The germline V and J ends were trimmed by 6 bases and 1 base, with 7 bases remaining between them. The CDR3 contains 13 residues. Germline CDR1 is LGHDT and CDR2 is YNNKEL (reference sequence). The CDR3 region is CASSSLSGNTIYF. The CDR3 DNA is TGTGCCAGCAGTTCCCTTTCTGGAAACACCATATATTTT.

This clonotype has at least ten counts. The CDR3 bases are TGTGCCAGCAGTGTAGGGTGGGAGCAGTACTTC. Protein sequence: CASSVGWEQYF. The chain recombines TRBV25-1 with TRBJ2-7, with unresolved D. The CDR3 is 11 residues long. Germline CDR1 is MGHDK and CDR2 is SYGVNS. V lost 4 bases to trimming and J lost 7 bases, with 8 bases between them.

V gene TRBV7-9 combines with J gene TRBJ2-6, with D perhaps being TRBD1 or TRBD2 (6 bases each). There are 16 residues in the CDR3. Trimming took off 5 bases at V and 0 bases at J, with 11 bases between the two ends. CDR1 SEHNR and CDR2 FQNEAQ come from the germline V gene (reference sequence). CDR3 amino acids: CASSQGGSSGANVLTF. The CDR3 DNA is TGTGCCAGCAGCCAAGGGGGGAGCTCTGGGGCCAACGTCCTGACTTTC.

This clonotype was counted at least ten times. The CDR3 loop reads CASSQDQGPYQPQHF. CDR3 in DNA: TGCGCCAGCAGCCAAGATCAGGGCCCCTATCAGCCCCAGCATTTT. V usage is TRBV4-1 and J usage is TRBJ1-5, with a possible D match to TRBD1 (5 bases). The CDR3 consists of 15 residues. Germline CDR1 and CDR2: MGHRA and YSYEKL. V lost 0 bases and J lost 5, with 11 bases in between.

The rearrangement uses TRBV3-1 and TRBJ1-1, with a possible D match to TRBD1 (5 bases). Germline V lookup: CDR1 LGHDT, CDR2 YNNKEL (reference sequence). CDR3 length: 17 residues. Trimming removed 4 bases from V and 4 bases from J, with 22 bases in between. Written as DNA, the CDR3 is TGTGCCAGCAGCCCTATAGTTACGAGGGCAGGGCCCACTGAAGCTTTCTTT. Its translation: CASSPIVTRAGPTEAFF.

V gene TRBV10-3 combines with J gene TRBJ2-1; the D gene is possibly TRBD2 (6 bases). V was cut by 9 bases and J by 3 bases, with 9 bases left in between. Per germline, CDR1 ENHRY and CDR2 SYGVKD. This CDR3 spans 12 amino acids. The CDR3 region has the DNA TGTGCCATGGGGCGGGACTACAATGAGCAGTTCTTC. Protein product: CAMGRDYNEQFF.